This TCR beta chain was profiled in a study of T cell repertoires in cytomegalovirus infection. Overall study context: HLA-C-restricted CMV epitopes, recently identified, and well-studied HLA-B-restricted ones were used by the study. Study-wide findings and caveats: The study identified carriers of CMV plus the relevant HLA from cumulative public TCR beta family frequency.

MiXCR, run by TCRdb on the reads, gives a single entry per CDR3 protein. This table has nearly 700,000 distinct CDR3 sequences, around 30% appearing once. This clonotype was picked up a small number of times. Antigen unknown. The CDR3 contains 14 residues. V was pared by 6 bases and J by 4 bases, with 7 bases of the junction left unmatched. This chain joins TRBV12-3 or TRBV12-4 and TRBJ1-2; 8 bases map to TRBD1. The sample was cultured PBMCs, taken from culture after CMV antigen stimulation. The source is a human donor in good health (CMV status not recorded). Some clones in this sample may be carry-over from other donors' samples. CDR3: CASSPTGESYGYTF. In DNA form, the CDR3 reads TGTGCCAGCAGCCCGACAGGGGAGAGCTATGGCTACACCTTC.